The rows below give T cell receptor beta chains drawn from one sample of a study of CD8 T cells in Susac syndrome. TCRdb ran MiXCR on the immunoSEQ multiplex PCR reads and lists one entry per CDR3 protein. The top ten hold over 0.05% of the sample, which has about 300,000 distinct CDR3 sequences, roughly nine tenths seen once. The sample was CD4+ T cells from PBMCs. The receptors were sampled from a human donor with multiple sclerosis. Both conserved end residues are part of each CDR3. D genes are given only for firm matches. Clone size is not always given. Where it is, it says once, few, many or a class for expanded clones.

abundance | j_gene | v_gene | d_gene | CDR3nt | CDR3aa
- | TRBJ2-3 | TRBV7-3 | TRBD2 | TGTGCCAGCAGCTTTAGGGGACTAGCAACAGATACGCAGTATTTT | CASSFRGLATDTQYF
- | TRBJ1-2 | TRBV2 | TRBD1 | TGTGCCAGCAGCGTAACAGGGGATGATGGCTACACCTTC | CASSVTGDDGYTF
- | TRBJ2-5 | TRBV3-1 | - | TGTGCCAGCAGAATGGCGGGCGAAGAGACCCAGTACTTC | CASRMAGEETQYF
- | TRBJ1-2 | TRBV6-1 | - | TGTGCCATCACCCGGGGGGATCGCTACTATGGCTACACCTTC | CAITRGDRYYGYTF
- | TRBJ1-2 | TRBV15 | - | TGTGCCACCAGCAGAGGACTAGCAGGGGTCCGTGGAGGCTACACCTTC | CATSRGLAGVRGGYTF
- | TRBJ2-7 | TRBV6-6 | TRBD2 | TGTGCCAGCAGTTCGGGACTAGCGGTTACCTACGAGCAGTACTTC | CASSSGLAVTYEQYF
- | TRBJ1-1 | TRBV29-1 | TRBD1 | TGCAGCGCCACGGGACAGCTTACGATGAACACTGAAGCTTTCTTT | CSATGQLTMNTEAFF
- | TRBJ2-3 | TRBV19 | - | TGTGCCAGTAGGACTCAGGGTTTGTTGGGAGATACGCAGTATTTT | CASRTQGLLGDTQYF
few | TRBJ2-3 | TRBV27 | TRBD1 | TGTGCCAGCAGTCCCGGGACAGGGGGACCGGATACGCAGTATTTT | CASSPGTGGPDTQYF
- | TRBJ2-3 | TRBV5-1 | - | TGCGCCAGCAGGGCCTCAAGCACAGATACGCAGTATTTT | CASRASSTDTQYF
- | TRBJ2-1 | TRBV29-1 | - | TGCAGCGTTGATAAAGGGGGACTCACTAGTACTGAGCAGTTCTTC | CSVDKGGLTSTEQFF